The present entry profiles one T cell receptor (beta chain) with its context. This entry comes from a study of blood T cell repertoires in COVID-19. Study at large: Both acute and convalescent COVID-19 samples were obtained from the United States, Italy and Spain. In each case, the material was cDNA or gDNA derived from T cells, B-cell-depleted T cells, or PBMCs.

V lost 0 bases and J 7 bases, leaving 16 bases between the germline ends. Per the germline V gene, CDR1 is SGHRS and CDR2 is YFSETQ. This CDR3 contains 16 residues. As processed by the authors: The authors estimated nucleated cell counts from reference gene primer amplification. Repertoires were generated with immunoSEQ multiplex PCR, while TCRdb's copy carries only in-frame clones and drops some. Clone size and the V and J calls come from that table; the DNA yielded D and trimming. The table has approximately 94,000 clones, around four fifths seen once. This receptor was identified in a man aged 50-59 years with active or convalescent COVID-19. Sequenced material: peripheral blood. The chain carries TRBV5-1 and TRBJ1-4, with D possibly being TRBD1 (5 bases). CDR3 loop: CASSLAVSGSGEKLFF. CDR3 coding DNA: TGCGCCAGCAGCTTGGCCGTATCAGGGTCGGGTGAAAAACTGTTTTTT.